Listed below are T cell receptor beta chains from one sample, sequenced in a study of human T cells and chemical hapten exposure. MiXCR, run by TCRdb on the RACE reads, gives a single entry per CDR3 protein. The table lists approximately 90,000 distinct CDR3 sequences, 25% to 35% of them singletons. The sequences come from whole blood, collected in connection with sensitization to the hapten diphenylcyclopropenone (DPC). Receptors were obtained from a man between 35 and 55 years old with alopecia areata. Some clones in this sample may be carry-over from other donors' samples. Both conserved end residues are part of each CDR3. D genes are given only for firm matches. Not all rows give a size; the values are once, few, many and, for expanded clones, a class.

len | d_gene | abundance | j_gene | v_gene | CDR3aa | CDR3nt
16 | . | medium-sized | TRBJ2-6 | TRBV4-2 | CASSQERSSGANVLTF | TGTGCCAGCAGCCAAGAGCGGAGCTCTGGGGCCAACGTCCTGACTTTC
15 | . | . | TRBJ2-5 | TRBV21-1 | CASSKRGSGQETQYF | TGTGCCAGCAGCAAACGCGGGAGTGGGCAAGAGACCCAGTACTTC
13 | . | few | TRBJ2-7 | TRBV20-1 | CSARFGGSYEQYF | TGCAGTGCTAGGTTCGGGGGTTCCTACGAGCAGTACTTC
15 | . | . | TRBJ1-1 | TRBV4-2 | CASSQAGRANTEAFF | TGTGCCAGCAGCCAAGCTGGACGGGCGAACACTGAAGCTTTCTTT
15 | . | . | TRBJ2-1 | TRBV20-1 | CSAPDRGGPYNEQFF | TGCAGTGCTCCTGACCGGGGCGGGCCCTACAATGAGCAGTTCTTC
13 | TRBD1 | . | TRBJ2-7 | TRBV5-1 | CASSSRQGNEQCF | TGCGCCAGCAGCTCCCGACAGGGTAACGAGCAGTGCTTC
11 | . | . | TRBJ2-7 | TRBV2 | CASGGIGEQYF | TGTGCCAGCGGGGGAATCGGCGAGCAGTACTTC
14 | . | few | TRBJ2-7 | TRBV5-6 | CASSLMGRFDEQYF | TGTGCCAGCAGCTTGATGGGTCGGTTCGACGAGCAGTACTTC
16 | TRBD1 | few | TRBJ2-3 | TRBV12-3/TRBV12-4 | CASSLEGQGQVDTQYF | TGTGCCAGCAGTTTAGAGGGACAGGGGCAGGTGGATACGCAGTATTTT
15 | . | . | TRBJ1-3 | TRBV7-9 | CASSSTRGTGNTIYF | TGTGCCAGCAGCTCTACCAGGGGAACTGGAAACACCATATATTTT
14 | . | few | TRBJ2-7 | TRBV28 | CASMRGDVSYEQYF | TGTGCCAGCATGAGGGGGGACGTATCCTACGAGCAGTACTTC
14 | . | . | TRBJ2-3 | TRBV6-5 | CASSYSNLKDTQYF | TGTGCCAGCAGTTACTCGAATTTAAAGGATACGCAGTATTTT
15 | TRBD1 | few | TRBJ1-2 | TRBV28 | CASSSGDRGNYGYTF | TGTGCCAGCAGTTCGGGGGACAGGGGCAACTATGGCTACACCTTC